The entry below describes one T cell receptor beta chain. What it binds is unknown. Unique molecular identifiers were built into the TCRbeta library. Using its own MiXCR run on the PCR reads, TCRdb lists one record per CDR3 protein. Counted here are 550,000 to 600,000 distinct CDR3 sequences, roughly 24% occurring once; the ten biggest clones make up 11% to 15%. Deletions cut 8 bases from V and 4 bases from J, with 10 bases between. This CDR3 has 12 amino acids. Per the germline V gene, CDR1 is SGHAT and CDR2 is FQDESV (reference sequence). The record originates from a study of T-cell reconstitution after alpha-beta-depleted transplantation in children. Study results and limitations: Surviving thymic progenitors and recipient T cells were the source of high TCRbeta diversity at day 60 in some patients. Hyperexpanded clones declined; after one year, newly produced T cells mostly supplied diversity. After transplant, at about two months, alpha-beta T cells were reportedly derived from several hundred expanded graft clones.

V and J are TRBV11-1 and TRBJ2-3; D gene uncertain. Sequenced material: PBMCs, mostly from graft donor cells, taken 360 days after TCRalphabeta/CD19-depleted stem cell transplant. The receptor's source is a boy younger than two who had a stem cell transplant for acute myeloid leukemia, so the T cells may come from the graft donor. Here the CDR3 reads CASEPDSDTQYF. Written as DNA, the CDR3 is TGTGCCAGCGAACCCGACTCAGATACGCAGTATTTT.